Following are 8 T cell receptor beta chains from one sample sequenced in a study of blood T cell repertoires in COVID-19. Using immunoSEQ multiplex PCR, the repertoire was profiled, and TCRdb retains in-frame clones only, with some absent. The profile shows 35,000 to 50,000 clones, approximately 90% of them singletons. Sequenced material: peripheral blood. The source is a human donor in a cohort sampled during active COVID-19.

This clone has just a few counts. The V call is TRBV28, the J call TRBJ1-2; 7 nucleotides line up with TRBD1. The CDR3 sequence is 13 residues long. V lost 5 bases to trimming and J lost 8 bases; unmatched junction nucleotides: 8. Germline V lookup: CDR1 MDHEN, CDR2 SYDVKM. CDR3 nucleotide sequence: TGTGCCAGCAGTCCTAGGGGGCTGGGGGGCTACACCTTC. It codes for CASSPRGLGGYTF.

The J gene is TRBJ1-1, the V gene TRBV11-2, with TRBD1 matching 7 bases. The CDR3 spans 12 residues. The germline V gene encodes CDR1 SGHAT and CDR2 FQNNGV. The junction had 4 bases not matched to a gene; V was cut back by 6 bases and J by 6 bases. CDR3 sequence: CASRPGGAEAFF. CDR3 DNA sequence: TGTGCCAGCAGGCCAGGGGGAGCTGAAGCTTTCTTT. The whole variable domain, remainder taken from reference TRBV11-2 and TRBJ1-1, is EAGVAQSPRYKIIEKRQSVAFWCNPISGHATLYWYQQILGQGPKLLIQFQNNGVVDDSQLPKDRFSAERLKGVDSTLKIQPAKLEDSAVYLCASRPGGAEAFFGQGTRLTVV.

The rearrangement links TRBV27 to TRBJ1-1; tentatively, D is TRBD1 (5 bases). Trimming took 5 bases from V and 1 from J, leaving 17 bases between them. This CDR3 region has 16 residues. Germline assignment: CDR1 MNHEY and CDR2 SMNVEV (reference sequence). In nucleotides, the CDR3 is TGTGCCAGCAGTCCGAAGGAAGACAGAAAGAACACTGAAGCTTTCTTT. Translated, it gives CASSPKEDRKNTEAFF.

This chain's CDR3 is CASSETDNTEAFF. The CDR3 bases are TGTGCCAGCAGTGAGACAGATAACACTGAAGCTTTCTTT. The V gene is TRBV6-1, the J gene TRBJ1-1; tentatively, D is TRBD1 (5 bases). The V gene's germline CDR1 is MNHNS and CDR2 SASEGT. The CDR3 extends over 13 amino acids. Trimming removed 3 bases at V and 2 bases at J, with 7 bases between.

The rearrangement links TRBV9 to TRBJ2-3; TRBD1 might be the D (5 bases). V lost 0 bases and J 3 bases, leaving 8 bases between the germline ends. The CDR3 contains 14 residues. The germline V gene encodes CDR1 SGDLS and CDR2 YYNGEE. In nucleotides, the CDR3 is TGTGCCAGCAGCGTAGTAGGGGTGACAGATACGCAGTATTTT. Protein sequence: CASSVVGVTDTQYF.

This clone was recorded a few times. This chain joins TRBV2 and TRBJ1-1; unclear D gene. Trimming left V 4 bases short and J 4 bases short, with 16 bases between. Germline CDR1 is SNHLY and CDR2 is FYNNEI. The CDR3 runs to 15 residues. The CDR3 protein is CASSGTPQRGTEAFF. As DNA, the CDR3 is TGTGCCAGCAGTGGGACTCCCCAGAGAGGCACTGAAGCTTTCTTT.

V usage is TRBV11-2 and J usage is TRBJ2-7; 8 bases agree with TRBD1. V lost 5 bases and J lost 6; bases outside the gene matches: 9. Germline V CDR1 and CDR2: SGHAT, FQNNGV. The CDR3 runs 14 residues. Here the CDR3 reads CASSNTGGFAEQYF. CDR3 coding DNA: TGTGCCAGCAGCAACACAGGGGGGTTTGCCGAGCAGTACTTC.

The chain is built from TRBV5-5 and TRBJ1-1, with 7 bases identical to TRBD1. The CDR3 sequence is 15 residues long. V shed 1 base and J 1 base; nucleotides not matched to a gene: 4. The germline CDR1 and CDR2 sequences are SGHKS and YYEKEE (reference sequence). The CDR3 DNA reads as TGTGCCAGCAGCTTGTACAGGGGACCGAACACTGAAGCTTTCTTT. Protein product: CASSLYRGPNTEAFF.